This T cell receptor (beta chain) was captured by sequencing in a study of T cell changes during pregnancy in multiple sclerosis. This CDR3 contains 14 residues. CDR1 is LGHNA, CDR2 YSLEER, per germline. V was shortened by 1 base and J by 7 bases, with 13 bases between the two germline ends. Sequenced by immunoSEQ multiplex PCR; TCRdb stores in-frame clones only, minus some. Among some 29,000 clones listed, 89% were seen once. The genes are TRBV4-3 and TRBJ1-2; TRBD1 is a possible D gene (5 bases). The material was CD8+ T cells from peripheral blood mononuclear cells, obtained after pregnancy. The TCR originated in a female donor with multiple sclerosis, enrolled in a pregnancy study. The CDR3 loop is CASSQGQSLFGYTF. The DNA for the CDR3 is TGCGCCAGCAGCCAAGGACAGAGCCTCTTTGGCTACACCTTC.